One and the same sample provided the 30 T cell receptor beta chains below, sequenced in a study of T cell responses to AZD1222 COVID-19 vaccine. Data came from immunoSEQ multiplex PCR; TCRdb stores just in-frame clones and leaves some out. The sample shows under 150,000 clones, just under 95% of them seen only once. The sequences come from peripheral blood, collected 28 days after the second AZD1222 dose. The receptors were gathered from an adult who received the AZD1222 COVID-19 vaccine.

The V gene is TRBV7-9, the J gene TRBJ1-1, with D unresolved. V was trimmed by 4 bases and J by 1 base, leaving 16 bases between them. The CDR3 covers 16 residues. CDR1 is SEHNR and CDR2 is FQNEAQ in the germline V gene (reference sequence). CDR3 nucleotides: TGTGCCAGCAGCTCATCCCTTAGGCGAAGGAACACTGAAGCTTTCTTT. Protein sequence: CASSSSLRRRNTEAFF.

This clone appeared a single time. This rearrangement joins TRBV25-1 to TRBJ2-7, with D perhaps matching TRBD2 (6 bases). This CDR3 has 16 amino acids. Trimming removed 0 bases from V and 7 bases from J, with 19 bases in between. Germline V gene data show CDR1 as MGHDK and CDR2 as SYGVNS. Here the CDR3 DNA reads TGTGCCAGCAGTGAATATTCAGCGAACGTACGGGGGGAGCAGTACTTC. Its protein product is CASSEYSANVRGEQYF.

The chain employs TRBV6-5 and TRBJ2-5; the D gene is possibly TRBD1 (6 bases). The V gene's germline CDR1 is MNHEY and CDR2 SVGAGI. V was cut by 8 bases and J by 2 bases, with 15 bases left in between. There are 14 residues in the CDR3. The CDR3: CASQIQQGQETQYF. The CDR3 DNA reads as TGTGCCAGCCAAATACAACAGGGTCAAGAGACCCAGTACTTC.

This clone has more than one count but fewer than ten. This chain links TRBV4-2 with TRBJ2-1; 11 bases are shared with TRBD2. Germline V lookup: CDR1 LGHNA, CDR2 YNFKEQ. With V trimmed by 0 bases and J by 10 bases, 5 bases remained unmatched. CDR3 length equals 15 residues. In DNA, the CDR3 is TGTGCCAGCAGCCAAGATTTCGGGACTAGCGGAGAGCAGTTCTTC. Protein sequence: CASSQDFGTSGEQFF.

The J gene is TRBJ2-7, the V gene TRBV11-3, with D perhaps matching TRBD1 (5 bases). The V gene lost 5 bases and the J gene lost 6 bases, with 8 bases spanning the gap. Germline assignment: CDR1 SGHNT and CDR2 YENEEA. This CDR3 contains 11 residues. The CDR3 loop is CASSQGGEQYF. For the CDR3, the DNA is TGTGCCAGCAGCCAGGGTGGCGAGCAGTACTTC.

This chain's CDR3 is CASSPRTGGKISYEQYF. The CDR3 bases are TGTGCCAGCAGCCCAAGGACAGGGGGTAAAATCTCCTACGAGCAGTACTTC. The chain uses TRBV7-3 and TRBJ2-7, with 10 bases matching TRBD1. The J segment lost 0 bases and the V segment lost 5 bases, leaving 10 bases of the junction unmatched. Germline V gives CDR1 SGHTA, CDR2 FQGTGA. The CDR3 has 17 residues.

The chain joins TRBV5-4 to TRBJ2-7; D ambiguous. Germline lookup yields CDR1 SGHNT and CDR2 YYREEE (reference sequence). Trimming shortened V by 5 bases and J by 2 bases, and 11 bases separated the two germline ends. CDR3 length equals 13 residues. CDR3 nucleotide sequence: TGTGCCAGCAGTTCCGGGCACACCTACGAGCAGTACTTC. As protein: CASSSGHTYEQYF.

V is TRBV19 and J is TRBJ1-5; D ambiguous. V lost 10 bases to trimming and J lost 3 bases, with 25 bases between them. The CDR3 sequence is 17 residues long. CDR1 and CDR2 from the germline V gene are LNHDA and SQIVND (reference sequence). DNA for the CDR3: TGTGCCACCCTAAGAGGAGGGAAAAATGTAAACAATCAGCCCCAGCATTTT. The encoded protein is CATLRGGKNVNNQPQHF.

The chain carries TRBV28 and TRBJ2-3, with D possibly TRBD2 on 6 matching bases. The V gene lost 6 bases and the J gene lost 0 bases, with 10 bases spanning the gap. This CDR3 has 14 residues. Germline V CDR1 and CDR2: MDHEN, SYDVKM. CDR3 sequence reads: CASRAGLSTDTQYF. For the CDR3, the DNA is TGTGCCAGCAGAGCGGGTTTGAGCACAGATACGCAGTATTTT.

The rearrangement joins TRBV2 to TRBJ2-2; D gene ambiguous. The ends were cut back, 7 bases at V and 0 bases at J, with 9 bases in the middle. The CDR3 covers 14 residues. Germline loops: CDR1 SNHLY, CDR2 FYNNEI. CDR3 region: CASTLVTNTGELFF. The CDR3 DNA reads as TGTGCCAGCACCCTGGTAACGAACACCGGGGAGCTGTTTTTT.

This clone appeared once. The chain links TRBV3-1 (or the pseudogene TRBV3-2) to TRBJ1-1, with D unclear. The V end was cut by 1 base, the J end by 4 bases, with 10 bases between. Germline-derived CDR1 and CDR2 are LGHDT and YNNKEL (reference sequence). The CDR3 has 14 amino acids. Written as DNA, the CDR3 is TGTGCCAGCAGCCAAGTGAGGTCTTCCACTGAAGCTTTCTTT. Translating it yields CASSQVRSSTEAFF.

The CDR3 nucleotides read TGTGCCTCCGAAAATGGACTAGCGGGGACCACAGATACGCAGTATTTT. As protein: CASENGLAGTTDTQYF. The gene calls are TRBV30 and TRBJ2-3, with 12 positions matching TRBD2. The CDR3 length is 16 residues. The V segment lost 7 bases and the J segment 2 bases; nucleotides outside the gene matches: 10. Germline CDR1 is GTSNPN and CDR2 is SVGIG (reference sequence).

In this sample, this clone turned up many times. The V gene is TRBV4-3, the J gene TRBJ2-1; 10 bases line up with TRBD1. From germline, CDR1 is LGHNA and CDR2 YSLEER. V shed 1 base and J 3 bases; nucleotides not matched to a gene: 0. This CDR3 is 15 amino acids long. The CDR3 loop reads CASSQGTGGYNEQFF. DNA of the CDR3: TGCGCCAGCAGCCAAGGGACAGGGGGCTACAATGAGCAGTTCTTC.

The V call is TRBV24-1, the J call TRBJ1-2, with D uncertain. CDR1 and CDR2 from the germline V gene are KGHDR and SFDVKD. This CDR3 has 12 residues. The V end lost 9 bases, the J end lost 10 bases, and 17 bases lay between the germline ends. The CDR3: CATEGQAMDYTF. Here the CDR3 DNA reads TGTGCCACCGAAGGCCAGGCCATGGACTACACCTTC.

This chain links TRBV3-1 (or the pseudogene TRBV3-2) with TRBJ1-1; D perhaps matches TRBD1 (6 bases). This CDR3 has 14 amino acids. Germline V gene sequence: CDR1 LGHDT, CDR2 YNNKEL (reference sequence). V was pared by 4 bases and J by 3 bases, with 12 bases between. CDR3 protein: CASSLGGWDTEAFF. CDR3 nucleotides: TGTGCCAGCAGCCTCGGGGGCTGGGACACTGAAGCTTTCTTT.

CDR3 amino acids: CASSPRGGVQGTGNTIYF. The CDR3 region has the DNA TGTGCCAGCAGCCCGAGGGGAGGAGTACAGGGAACTGGAAACACCATATATTTT. V is TRBV7-2 and J is TRBJ1-3, with D perhaps TRBD1 (6 bases). The CDR3 covers 18 residues. Trimming cost V 5 bases and J 2 bases, with 22 bases left between them. Germline CDR1 is SGHTA and CDR2 is FQGNSA.

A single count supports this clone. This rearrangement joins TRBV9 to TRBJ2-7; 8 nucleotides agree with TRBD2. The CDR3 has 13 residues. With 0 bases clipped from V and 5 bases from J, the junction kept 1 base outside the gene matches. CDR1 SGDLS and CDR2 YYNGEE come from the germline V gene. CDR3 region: CASSVGTSNEQYF. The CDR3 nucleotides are TGTGCCAGCAGCGTAGGGACTAGCAACGAGCAGTACTTC.

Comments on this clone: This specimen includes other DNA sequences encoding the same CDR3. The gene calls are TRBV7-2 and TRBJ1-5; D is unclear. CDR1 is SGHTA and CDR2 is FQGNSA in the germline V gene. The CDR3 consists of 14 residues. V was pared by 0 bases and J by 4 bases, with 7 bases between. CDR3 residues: CASSLAGGNQPQHF. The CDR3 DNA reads TGTGCCAGCAGCTTAGCTGGCGGAAATCAGCCCCAGCATTTT.

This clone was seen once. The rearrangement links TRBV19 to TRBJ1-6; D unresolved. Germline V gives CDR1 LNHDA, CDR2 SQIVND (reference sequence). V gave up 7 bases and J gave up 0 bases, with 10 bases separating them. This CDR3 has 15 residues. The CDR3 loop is CASKDGFSYNSPLHF. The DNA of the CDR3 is TGTGCCAGTAAGGACGGATTCTCCTATAATTCACCCCTCCACTTT.

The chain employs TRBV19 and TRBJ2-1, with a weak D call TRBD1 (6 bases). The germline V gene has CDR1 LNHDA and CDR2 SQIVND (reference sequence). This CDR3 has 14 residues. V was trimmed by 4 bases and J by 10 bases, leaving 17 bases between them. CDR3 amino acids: CASSTRQGQTEQFF. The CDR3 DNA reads TGTGCCAGTAGTACAAGACAAGGACAGACGGAGCAGTTCTTC.

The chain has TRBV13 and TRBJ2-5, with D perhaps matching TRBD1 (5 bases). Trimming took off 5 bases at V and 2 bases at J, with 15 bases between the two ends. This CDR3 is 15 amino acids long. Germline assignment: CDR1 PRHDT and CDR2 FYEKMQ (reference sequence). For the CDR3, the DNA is TGTGCCAGCAGCCGAAACCAGGGCCGGCAAGAGACCCAGTACTTC. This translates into CASSRNQGRQETQYF.

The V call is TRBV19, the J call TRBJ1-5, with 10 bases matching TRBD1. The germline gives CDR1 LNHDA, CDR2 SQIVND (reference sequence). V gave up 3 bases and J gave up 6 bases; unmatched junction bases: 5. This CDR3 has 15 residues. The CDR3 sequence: CASSMARDRGQPQHF. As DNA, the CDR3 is TGTGCCAGTAGTATGGCCCGGGACAGGGGTCAGCCCCAGCATTTT. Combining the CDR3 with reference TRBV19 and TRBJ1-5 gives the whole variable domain DGGITQSPKYLFRKEGQNVTLSCEQNLNHDAMYWYRQDPGQGLRLIYYSQIVNDFQKGDIAEGYSVSREKKESFPLTVTSAQKNPTAFYLCASSMARDRGQPQHFGDGTRLSIL.

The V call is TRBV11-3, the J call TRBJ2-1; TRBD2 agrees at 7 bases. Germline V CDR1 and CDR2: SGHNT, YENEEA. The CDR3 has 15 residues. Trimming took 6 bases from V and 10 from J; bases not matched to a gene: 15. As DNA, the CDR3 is TGTGCCAGCAGGTCCACCTTGACTAGCTTAAAGGAGCAGTTCTTC. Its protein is CASRSTLTSLKEQFF.

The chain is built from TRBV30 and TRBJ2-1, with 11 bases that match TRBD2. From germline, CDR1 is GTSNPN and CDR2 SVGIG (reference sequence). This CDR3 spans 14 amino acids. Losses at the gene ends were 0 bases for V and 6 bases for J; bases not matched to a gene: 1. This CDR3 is CAWSVTSGSNEQFF. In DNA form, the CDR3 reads TGTGCCTGGAGTGTAACTAGCGGGAGCAATGAGCAGTTCTTC.

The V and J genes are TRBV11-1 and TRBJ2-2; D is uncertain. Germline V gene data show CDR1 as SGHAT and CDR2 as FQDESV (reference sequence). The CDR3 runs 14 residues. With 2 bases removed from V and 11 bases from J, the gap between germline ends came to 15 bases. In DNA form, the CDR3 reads TGTGCCAGCAGCTTATTGGGCATCGCGGATGAGCTGTTTTTT. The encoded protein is CASSLLGIADELFF.

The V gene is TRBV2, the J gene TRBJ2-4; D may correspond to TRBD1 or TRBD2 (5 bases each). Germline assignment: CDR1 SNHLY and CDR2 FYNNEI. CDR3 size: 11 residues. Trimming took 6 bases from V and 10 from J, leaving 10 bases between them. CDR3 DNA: TGTGCCAGCAGGGGGGAAGGAATTCAGTACTTC. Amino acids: CASRGEGIQYF.

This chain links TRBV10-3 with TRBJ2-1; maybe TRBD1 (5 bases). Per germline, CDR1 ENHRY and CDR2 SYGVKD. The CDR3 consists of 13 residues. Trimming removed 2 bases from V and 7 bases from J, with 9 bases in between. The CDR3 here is CAISEGAVNEQFF. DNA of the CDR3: TGTGCCATCAGTGAGGGGGCGGTTAATGAGCAGTTCTTC.

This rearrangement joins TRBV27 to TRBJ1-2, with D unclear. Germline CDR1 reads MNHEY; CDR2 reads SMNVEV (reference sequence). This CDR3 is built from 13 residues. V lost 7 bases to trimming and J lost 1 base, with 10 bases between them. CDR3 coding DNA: TGTGCCAGCAAGAGTAGGAGTAACTATGGCTACACCTTC. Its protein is CASKSRSNYGYTF.

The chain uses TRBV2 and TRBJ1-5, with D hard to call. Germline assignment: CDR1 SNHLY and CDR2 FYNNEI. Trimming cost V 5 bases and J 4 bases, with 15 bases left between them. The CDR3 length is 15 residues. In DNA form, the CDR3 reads TGTGCCAGCAGTAAGGGCCAGGAGGGAAATCAGCCCCAGCATTTT. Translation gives CASSKGQEGNQPQHF.

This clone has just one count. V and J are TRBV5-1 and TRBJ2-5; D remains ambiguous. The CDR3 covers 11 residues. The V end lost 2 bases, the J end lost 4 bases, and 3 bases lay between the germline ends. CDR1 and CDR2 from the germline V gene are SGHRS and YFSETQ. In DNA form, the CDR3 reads TGCGCCAGCAGCTTAGCAGAGACCCAGTACTTC. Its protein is CASSLAETQYF.